The clone carrying this T cell receptor beta chain has only a few counts. Its antigen is unidentified. This record comes from a study of blood T cells in healthy people across ages. Findings of the study overall: Aged donors had fewer naive CD4+ cells and lower diversity than long-lived donors.

Primers used in a second PCR of roughly 7 to 12 cycles were a sample-barcoded 5' primer and a J-beta primer mix. A single record per CDR3 protein comes from TCRdb applying MiXCR to the 5' RACE reads. The table lists roughly 800,000 distinct CDR3 sequences, roughly 64% of them singletons. The germline V gene encodes CDR1 DFQATT and CDR2 SNEGSKA (reference sequence). The V gene lost 3 bases and the J gene lost 0 bases, with 11 bases spanning the gap. The CDR3 consists of 14 residues. Sequenced: blood. This TCR derives from a man aged 25 to 45 in good health. The rearrangement joins TRBV20-1 to TRBJ1-1, with D possibly matching TRBD1 (6 bases). CDR3 nucleotide sequence: TGCAGTGCTAGCAGGGGAGGGTTGAACACTGAAGCTTTCTTT. It encodes CSASRGGLNTEAFF.